The T cell receptor (beta chain) described here comes from a study of CD8 T cells in ankylosing spondylitis. Study-level findings and limits: Matched ankylosing spondylitis synovial fluid reportedly contained a significantly enriched population of disease-linked clones. For ankylosing spondylitis blood, a TCR beta motif of fewer than 10 highly homologous variants appeared characteristic. The disease-linked clones had a CD8+ phenotype and low blood frequencies.

Trimming took 5 bases from V and 7 from J; bases not matched to a gene: 17. The CDR3 length is 16 residues. The germline V gene has CDR1 LGHNA and CDR2 YNFKEQ. Turning to this clonotype: Its antigen is unknown.

Quantitative 5'-RACE was performed with molecular barcodes, and it yielded the TCR beta libraries. TCRdb reprocessed the 5' RACE reads via MiXCR and lists one record per CDR3 protein. The sample has a few hundred thousand distinct CDR3 sequences, about 20% seen once. The source material was blood, either unsorted or a sorted T cell fraction (not recorded which). The sequence was collected from a male donor with ankylosing spondylitis or in good health (not recorded which). The J gene is TRBJ2-7, the V gene TRBV4-2; the match to TRBD2 covers 7 bases. The CDR3 protein is CASSTPRAGDYGEQYF. The CDR3 region has the DNA TGTGCCAGCAGCACACCGCGCGCGGGGGACTACGGGGAGCAGTACTTC.